This TCR beta chain was sequenced in a study of glioma-infiltrating T cells after dendritic cell vaccination. As for the study in general: Between about 2002 and 2012, patients got autologous tumor lysate-pulsed dendritic cell vaccines.

Some clones are missing from TCRdb's copy, which holds only in-frame ones; the method was immunoSEQ multiplex PCR. The table lists 93,000 or so clones, 75% to 85% of them singletons. The source was blood, collected before dendritic cell vaccination. This sequence was found in a human donor with glioblastoma.

The CDR3: CASSLAPSYQPQHF. The CDR3 nucleotides are TGTGCCAGCAGCTTAGCTCCTTCTTATCAGCCCCAGCATTTT. J is TRBJ1-5 and V is TRBV7-2; D not certain. The CDR3 runs to 14 residues. The germline CDR1 and CDR2 sequences are SGHTA and FQGNSA. Between the trimmed V and J ends, which lost 0 bases and 5 bases, there was a span of 8 bases.